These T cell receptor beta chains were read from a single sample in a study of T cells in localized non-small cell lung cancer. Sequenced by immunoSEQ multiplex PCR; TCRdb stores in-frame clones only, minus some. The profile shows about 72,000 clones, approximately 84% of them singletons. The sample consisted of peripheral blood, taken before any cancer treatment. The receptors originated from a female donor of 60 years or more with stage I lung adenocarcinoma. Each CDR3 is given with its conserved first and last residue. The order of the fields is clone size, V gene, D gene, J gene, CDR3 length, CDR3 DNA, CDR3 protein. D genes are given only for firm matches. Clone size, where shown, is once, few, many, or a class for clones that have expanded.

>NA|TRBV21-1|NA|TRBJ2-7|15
TGTGCCAGCAGCAACTGTAGCGGGAAGAACTACGAGCAGTACTTC
CASSNCSGKNYEQYF
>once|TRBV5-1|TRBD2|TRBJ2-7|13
TGCGCCAGCAGGACTAGCGGGACCTACGAGCAGTACTTC
CASRTSGTYEQYF
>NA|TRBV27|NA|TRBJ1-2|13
TGTGCCAGCAGTTTAGGGAGCAACTATGGCTACACCTTC
CASSLGSNYGYTF
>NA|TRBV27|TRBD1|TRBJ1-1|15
TGTGCCAGCAGTAGGGTGAGGACAGGGGGCACTGAAGCTTTCTTT
CASSRVRTGGTEAFF
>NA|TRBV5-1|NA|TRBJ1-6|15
TGCGCCAGCAGCCCACAGGGCCCTCCGGACTCACCCCTCCACTTT
CASSPQGPPDSPLHF
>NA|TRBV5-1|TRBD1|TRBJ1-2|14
TGCGCCAGCAGCCCAGGGACAGCTAACTATGGCTACACCTTC
CASSPGTANYGYTF
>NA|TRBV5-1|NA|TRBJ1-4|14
TGCGCCAGCAGCTTGGAAACGTGGGCGGAAAAACTGTTTTTT
CASSLETWAEKLFF
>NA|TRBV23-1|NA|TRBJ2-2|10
TGCGCCAGCAGTCAAGCGGCGCTGTTTTTT
CASSQAALFF
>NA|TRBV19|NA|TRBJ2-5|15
TGTGCCAGTAGTATATCCACTAGTCGTGGGGAGACCCAGTACTTC
CASSISTSRGETQYF
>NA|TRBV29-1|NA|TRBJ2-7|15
TGCAGCGTTGGAGTAAGGACTAGGGGGCCGCTTGAGCAGTACTTC
CSVGVRTRGPLEQYF
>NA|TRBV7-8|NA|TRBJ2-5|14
TGTGCCAGCAGCTTTGACGAGGTCAGAGAGACCCAGTACTTC
CASSFDEVRETQYF
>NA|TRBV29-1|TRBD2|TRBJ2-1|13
TGCAGCGTGGCGGTAGCGGGAGGCAATGAGCAGTTCTTC
CSVAVAGGNEQFF
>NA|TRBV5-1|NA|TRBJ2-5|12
TGCGCCAGCAGCCAGGTCCAAGAGACCCAGTACTTC
CASSQVQETQYF
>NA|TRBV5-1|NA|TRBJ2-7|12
TGCGCCAGCCGGCAAGAGGGACACGAGCAGTACTTC
CASRQEGHEQYF
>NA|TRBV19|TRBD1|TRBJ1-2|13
TGTGCCAGCTCAGCCGGGACAGGCTATGGCTACACCTTC
CASSAGTGYGYTF
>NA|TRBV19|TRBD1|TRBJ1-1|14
TGTGCCAGTACCCTGAGGGGGCCCAACACTGAAGCTTTCTTT
CASTLRGPNTEAFF
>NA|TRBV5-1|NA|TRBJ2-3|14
TGCGCCAGCAGCTTGACTTCGGGTCCAGATACGCAGTATTTT
CASSLTSGPDTQYF
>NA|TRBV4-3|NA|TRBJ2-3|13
TGCGCCAGCAGCCAATTTAACACAGATACGCAGTATTTT
CASSQFNTDTQYF
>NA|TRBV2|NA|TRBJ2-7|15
TGTGCCAGCAGCGCGGGGGCCATACTACTCTACGAGCAGTACTTC
CASSAGAILLYEQYF
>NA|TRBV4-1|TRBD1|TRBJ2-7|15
TGCGCCAGCAGCCGGCCGGGACAGCCCTACTACGAGCAGTACTTC
CASSRPGQPYYEQYF
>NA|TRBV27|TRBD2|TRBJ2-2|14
TGTGCCAGCAGGGCGCTTGGGAGGGGCGGGGAGCTGTTTTTT
CASRALGRGGELFF
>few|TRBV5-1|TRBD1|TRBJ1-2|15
TGCGCCAGCAGCTTTGGGACAGCACCTAACTATGGCTACACCTTC
CASSFGTAPNYGYTF